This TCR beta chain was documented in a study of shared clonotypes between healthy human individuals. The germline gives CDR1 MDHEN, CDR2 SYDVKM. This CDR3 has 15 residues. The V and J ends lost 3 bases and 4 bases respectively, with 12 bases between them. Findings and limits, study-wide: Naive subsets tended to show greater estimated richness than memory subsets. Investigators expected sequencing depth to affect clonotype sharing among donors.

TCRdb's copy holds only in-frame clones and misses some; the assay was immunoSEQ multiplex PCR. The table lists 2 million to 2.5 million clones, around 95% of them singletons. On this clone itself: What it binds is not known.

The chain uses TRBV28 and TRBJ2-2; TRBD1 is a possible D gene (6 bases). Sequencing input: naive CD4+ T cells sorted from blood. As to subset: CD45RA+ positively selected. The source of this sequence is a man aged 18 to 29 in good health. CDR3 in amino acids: CASSLGARGTGELFF. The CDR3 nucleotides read TGTGCCAGCAGTTTGGGGGCGAGGGGCACCGGGGAGCTGTTTTTT.